This T cell receptor (beta chain) was obtained from a study of CD8 T cells in ankylosing spondylitis. Study conclusions and caveats: Within ankylosing spondylitis blood, a TCR beta motif made up of several highly homologous variants appeared to be characteristic.

As the method for making TCR beta libraries, quantitative 5'-RACE with molecular barcodes was used. MiXCR, applied by TCRdb to the 5' RACE reads, yields one record per CDR3 protein. The sample records 250,000 to 350,000 distinct CDR3 sequences, 8% being singletons. In its sample, this clonotype was seen a few times. Its specificity is not known. V was pared by 1 base and J by 1 base, with 9 bases of the junction left unmatched. Germline-derived CDR1 and CDR2 are DFQATT and SNEGSKA (reference sequence). The CDR3 covers 17 residues. The chain couples TRBV20-1 to TRBJ2-3, with 9 positions matching TRBD2. This sequence originates from a male donor with ankylosing spondylitis. The sequencing sample was made of blood, either unsorted or a sorted T cell fraction (not recorded which). The CDR3 DNA sequence: TGCAGTGCTAGAGCCCACCGACTAGCGGTTGGCACAGATACGCAGTATTTT. Its translation is CSARAHRLAVGTDTQYF.